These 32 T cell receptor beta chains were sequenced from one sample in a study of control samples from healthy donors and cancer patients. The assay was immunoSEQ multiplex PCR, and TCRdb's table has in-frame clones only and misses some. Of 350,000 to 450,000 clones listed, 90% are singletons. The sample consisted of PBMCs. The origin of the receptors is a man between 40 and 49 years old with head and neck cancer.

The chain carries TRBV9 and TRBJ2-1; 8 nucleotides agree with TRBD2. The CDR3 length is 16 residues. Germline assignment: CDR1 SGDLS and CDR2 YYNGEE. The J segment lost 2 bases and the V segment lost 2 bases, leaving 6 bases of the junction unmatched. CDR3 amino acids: CASSVSPAGAYNEQFF. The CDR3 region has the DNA TGTGCCAGCAGCGTCTCCCCAGCGGGGGCCTACAATGAGCAGTTCTTC.

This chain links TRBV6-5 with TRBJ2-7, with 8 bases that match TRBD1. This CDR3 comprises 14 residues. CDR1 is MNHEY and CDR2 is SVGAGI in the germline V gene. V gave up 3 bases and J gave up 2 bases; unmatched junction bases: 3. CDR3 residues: CASSYWDRTYEQYF. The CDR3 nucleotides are TGTGCCAGCAGTTATTGGGACAGGACCTACGAGCAGTACTTC.

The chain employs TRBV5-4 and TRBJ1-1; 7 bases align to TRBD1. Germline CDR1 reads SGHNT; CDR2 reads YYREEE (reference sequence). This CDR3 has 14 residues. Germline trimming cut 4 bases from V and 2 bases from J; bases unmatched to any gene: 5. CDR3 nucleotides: TGTGCCAGCAGCCCCGGACAGGAAAACACTGAAGCTTTCTTT. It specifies CASSPGQENTEAFF. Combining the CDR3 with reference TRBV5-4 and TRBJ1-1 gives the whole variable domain ETGVTQSPTHLIKTRGQQVTLRCSSQSGHNTVSWYQQALGQGPQFIFQYYREEENGRGNFPPRFSGLQFPNYSSELNVNALELDDSALYLCASSPGQENTEAFFGQGTRLTVV.

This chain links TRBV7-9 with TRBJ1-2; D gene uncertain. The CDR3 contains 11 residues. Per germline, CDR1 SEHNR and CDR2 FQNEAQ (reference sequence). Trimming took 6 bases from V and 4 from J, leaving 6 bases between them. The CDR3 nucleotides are TGTGCCAGCAGTGGCAGCTATGGCTACACCTTC. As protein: CASSGSYGYTF.

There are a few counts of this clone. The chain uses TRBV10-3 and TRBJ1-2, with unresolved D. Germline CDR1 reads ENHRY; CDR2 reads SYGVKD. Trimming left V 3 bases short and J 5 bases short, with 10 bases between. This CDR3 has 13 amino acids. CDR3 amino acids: CAISDGREYGYTF. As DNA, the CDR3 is TGTGCCATCAGTGACGGAAGGGAGTATGGCTACACCTTC.

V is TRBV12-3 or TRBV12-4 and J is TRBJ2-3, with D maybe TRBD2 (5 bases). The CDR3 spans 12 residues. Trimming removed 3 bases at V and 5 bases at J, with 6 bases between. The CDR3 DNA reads TGTGCCAGCAGTTTCGAGGGAGATACGCAGTATTTT. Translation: CASSFEGDTQYF.

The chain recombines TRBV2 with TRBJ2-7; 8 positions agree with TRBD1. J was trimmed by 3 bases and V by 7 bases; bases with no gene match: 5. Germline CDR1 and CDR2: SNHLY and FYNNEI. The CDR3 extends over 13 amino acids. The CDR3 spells CASTWDRYYEQYF. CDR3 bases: TGTGCCAGCACCTGGGACAGGTACTACGAGCAGTACTTC.

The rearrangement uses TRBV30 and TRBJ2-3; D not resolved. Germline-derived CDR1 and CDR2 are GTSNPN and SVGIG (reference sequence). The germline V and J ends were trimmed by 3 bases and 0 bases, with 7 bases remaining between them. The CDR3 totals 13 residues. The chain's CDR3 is CAWSGTSTDTQYF. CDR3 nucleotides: TGTGCCTGGAGCGGTACTAGCACAGATACGCAGTATTTT.

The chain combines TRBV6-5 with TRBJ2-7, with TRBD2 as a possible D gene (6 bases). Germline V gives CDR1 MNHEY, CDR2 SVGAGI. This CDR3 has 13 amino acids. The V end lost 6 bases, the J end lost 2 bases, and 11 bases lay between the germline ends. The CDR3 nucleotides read TGTGCCAGCAGCGGCAGGACTACCTACGAGCAGTACTTC. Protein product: CASSGRTTYEQYF.

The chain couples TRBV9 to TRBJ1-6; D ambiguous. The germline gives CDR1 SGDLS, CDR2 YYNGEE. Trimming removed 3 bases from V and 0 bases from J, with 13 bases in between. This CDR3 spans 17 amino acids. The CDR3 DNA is TGTGCCAGCAGCGCGAACCGGGAACCCTCCTATAATTCACCCCTCCACTTT. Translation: CASSANREPSYNSPLHF.

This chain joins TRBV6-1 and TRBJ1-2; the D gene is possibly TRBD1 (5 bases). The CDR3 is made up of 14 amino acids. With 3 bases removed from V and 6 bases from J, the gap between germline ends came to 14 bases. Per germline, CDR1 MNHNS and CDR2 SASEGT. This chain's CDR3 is CASSDLGQLNGYTF. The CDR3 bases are TGTGCCAGCAGTGACCTGGGGCAGCTGAATGGCTACACCTTC.

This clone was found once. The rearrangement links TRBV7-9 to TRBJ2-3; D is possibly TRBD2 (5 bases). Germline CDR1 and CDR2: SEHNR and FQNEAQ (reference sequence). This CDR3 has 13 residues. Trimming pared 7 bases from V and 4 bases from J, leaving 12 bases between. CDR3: CASIYMEADTQYF. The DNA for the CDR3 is TGTGCCAGCATCTACATGGAGGCAGATACGCAGTATTTT.

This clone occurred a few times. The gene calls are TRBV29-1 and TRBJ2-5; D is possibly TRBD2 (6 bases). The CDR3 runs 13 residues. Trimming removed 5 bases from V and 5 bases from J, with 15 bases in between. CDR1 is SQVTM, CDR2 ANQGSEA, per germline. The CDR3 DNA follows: TGCAGCGTTCTCGGGGGAGACCGGGAGACCCAGTACTTC. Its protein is CSVLGGDRETQYF.

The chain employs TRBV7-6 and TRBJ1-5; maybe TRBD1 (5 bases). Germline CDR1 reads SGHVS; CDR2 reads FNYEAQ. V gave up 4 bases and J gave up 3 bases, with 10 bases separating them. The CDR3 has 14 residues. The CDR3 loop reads CASSSGGSNQPQHF. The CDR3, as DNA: TGTGCCAGCAGCTCGGGGGGTTCCAATCAGCCCCAGCATTTT.

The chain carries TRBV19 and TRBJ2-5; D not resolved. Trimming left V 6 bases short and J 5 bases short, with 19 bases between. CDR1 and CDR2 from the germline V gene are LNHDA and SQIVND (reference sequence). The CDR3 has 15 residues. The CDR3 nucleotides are TGTGCCAGTAGCATGGGCTACCTGCGGCAGGAGACCCAGTACTTC. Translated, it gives CASSMGYLRQETQYF.

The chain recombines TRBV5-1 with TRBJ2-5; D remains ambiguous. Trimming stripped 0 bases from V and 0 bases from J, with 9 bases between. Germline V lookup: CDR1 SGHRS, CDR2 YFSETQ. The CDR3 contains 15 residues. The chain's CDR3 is CASSLATRNQETQYF. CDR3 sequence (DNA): TGCGCCAGCAGCTTGGCCACCCGGAACCAAGAGACCCAGTACTTC.

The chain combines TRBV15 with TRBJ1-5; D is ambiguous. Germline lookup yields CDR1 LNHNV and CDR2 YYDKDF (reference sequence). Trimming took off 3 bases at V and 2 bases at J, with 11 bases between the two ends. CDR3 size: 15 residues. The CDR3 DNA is TGTGCCACCAGCAGTTTGACCGTCGGCAATCAGCCCCAGCATTTT. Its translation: CATSSLTVGNQPQHF.

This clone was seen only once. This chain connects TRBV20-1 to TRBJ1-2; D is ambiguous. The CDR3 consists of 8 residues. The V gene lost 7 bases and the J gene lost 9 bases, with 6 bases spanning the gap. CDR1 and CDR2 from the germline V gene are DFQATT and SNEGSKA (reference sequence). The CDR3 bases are TGCAGTGTCACTAGCTACACCTTC. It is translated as CSVTSYTF.

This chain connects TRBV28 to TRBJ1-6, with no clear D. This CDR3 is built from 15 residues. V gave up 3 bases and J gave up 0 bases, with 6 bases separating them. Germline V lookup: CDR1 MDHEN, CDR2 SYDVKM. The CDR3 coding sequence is TGTGCCAGCAGTTTGACGAGCTCCTATAATTCACCCCTCCACTTT. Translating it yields CASSLTSSYNSPLHF.

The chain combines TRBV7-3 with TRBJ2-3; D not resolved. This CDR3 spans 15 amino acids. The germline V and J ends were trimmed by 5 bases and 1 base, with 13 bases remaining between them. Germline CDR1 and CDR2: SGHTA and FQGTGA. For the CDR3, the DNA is TGTGCCAGCAGCCCACAAGGGATTCGCACAGATACGCAGTATTTT. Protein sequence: CASSPQGIRTDTQYF. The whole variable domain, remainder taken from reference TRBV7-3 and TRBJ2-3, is GAGVSQTPSNKVTEKGKYVELRCDPISGHTALYWYRQSLGQGPEFLIYFQGTGAADDSGLPNDRFFAVRPEGSVSTLKIQRTERGDSAVYLCASSPQGIRTDTQYFGPGTRLTVL.

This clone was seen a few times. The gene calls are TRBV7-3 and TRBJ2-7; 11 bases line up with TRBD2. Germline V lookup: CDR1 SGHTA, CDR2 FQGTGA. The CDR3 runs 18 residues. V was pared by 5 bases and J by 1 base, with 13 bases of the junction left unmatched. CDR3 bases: TGTGCCAGCAGCGCCGGGACTAGCGGCCTTCGGCCATCCTACGAGCAGTACTTC. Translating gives CASSAGTSGLRPSYEQYF. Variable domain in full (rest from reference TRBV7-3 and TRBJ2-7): GAGVSQTPSNKVTEKGKYVELRCDPISGHTALYWYRQSLGQGPEFLIYFQGTGAADDSGLPNDRFFAVRPEGSVSTLKIQRTERGDSAVYLCASSAGTSGLRPSYEQYFGPGTRLTVT.

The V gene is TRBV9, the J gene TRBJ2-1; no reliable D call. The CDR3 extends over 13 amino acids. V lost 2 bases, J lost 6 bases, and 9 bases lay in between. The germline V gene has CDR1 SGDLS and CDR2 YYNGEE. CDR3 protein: CASSVQVPNEQFF. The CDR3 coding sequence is TGTGCCAGCAGCGTCCAGGTACCCAATGAGCAGTTCTTC.

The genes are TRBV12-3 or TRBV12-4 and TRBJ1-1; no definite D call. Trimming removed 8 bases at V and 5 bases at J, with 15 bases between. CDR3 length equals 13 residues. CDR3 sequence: CASHGPGGTEAFF. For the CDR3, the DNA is TGTGCCAGCCACGGGCCGGGAGGGACTGAAGCTTTCTTT.

This CDR3 is CSVEQQSSYNEQFF. The CDR3, as DNA: TGCAGCGTTGAACAACAGAGCTCCTACAATGAGCAGTTCTTC. The rearrangement joins TRBV29-1 to TRBJ2-1; D gene uncertain. Trimming took 2 bases from V and 0 from J, leaving 8 bases between them. The CDR3 covers 14 residues. In germline, CDR1 is SQVTM, CDR2 ANQGSEA.

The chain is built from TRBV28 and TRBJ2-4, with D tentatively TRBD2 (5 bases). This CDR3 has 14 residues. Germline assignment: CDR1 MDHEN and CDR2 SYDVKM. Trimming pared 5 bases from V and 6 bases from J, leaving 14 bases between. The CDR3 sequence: CASSPRSGRNIQYF. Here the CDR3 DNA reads TGTGCCAGCAGTCCCCGCAGCGGTAGAAACATTCAGTACTTC.

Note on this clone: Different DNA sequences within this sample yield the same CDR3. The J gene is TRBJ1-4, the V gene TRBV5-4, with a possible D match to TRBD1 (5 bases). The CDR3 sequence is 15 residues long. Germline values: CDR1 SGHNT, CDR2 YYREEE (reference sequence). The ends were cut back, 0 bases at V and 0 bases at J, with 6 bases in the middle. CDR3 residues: CASSLGGATNEKLFF. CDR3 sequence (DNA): TGTGCCAGCAGCTTGGGGGGGGCAACTAATGAAAAACTGTTTTTT.

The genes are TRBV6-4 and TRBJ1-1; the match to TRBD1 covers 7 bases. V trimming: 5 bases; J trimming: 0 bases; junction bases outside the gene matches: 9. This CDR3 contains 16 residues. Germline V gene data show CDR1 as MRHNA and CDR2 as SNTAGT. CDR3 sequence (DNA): TGTGCCAGCAGTACACGGACAGGCGGATTGAACACTGAAGCTTTCTTT. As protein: CASSTRTGGLNTEAFF.

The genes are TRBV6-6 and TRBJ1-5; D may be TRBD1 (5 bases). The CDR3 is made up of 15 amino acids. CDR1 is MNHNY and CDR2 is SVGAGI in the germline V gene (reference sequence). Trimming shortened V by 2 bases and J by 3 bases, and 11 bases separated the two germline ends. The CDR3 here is CASSYQRQNNQPQHF. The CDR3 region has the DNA TGTGCCAGCAGTTACCAAAGACAGAACAATCAGCCCCAGCATTTT.

CDR3 amino acids: CASSQYQTGAEAFF. The CDR3 DNA follows: TGTGCCAGCAGCCAATACCAGACAGGGGCTGAAGCTTTCTTT. This chain links TRBV3-1 (or the pseudogene TRBV3-2) with TRBJ1-1; 8 bases are shared with TRBD1. V shed 2 bases, J shed 6 bases, and the junction held 5 bases outside the gene matches. The CDR3 sequence is 14 residues long. Germline CDR1 reads LGHDT; CDR2 reads YNNKEL (reference sequence).

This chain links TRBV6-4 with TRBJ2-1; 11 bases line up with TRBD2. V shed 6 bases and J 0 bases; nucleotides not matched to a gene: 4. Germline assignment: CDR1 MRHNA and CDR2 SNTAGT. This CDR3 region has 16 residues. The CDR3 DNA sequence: TGTGCCAGCAGGCCTAGCGGGGGGAGCTCCTACAATGAGCAGTTCTTC. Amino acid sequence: CASRPSGGSSYNEQFF.

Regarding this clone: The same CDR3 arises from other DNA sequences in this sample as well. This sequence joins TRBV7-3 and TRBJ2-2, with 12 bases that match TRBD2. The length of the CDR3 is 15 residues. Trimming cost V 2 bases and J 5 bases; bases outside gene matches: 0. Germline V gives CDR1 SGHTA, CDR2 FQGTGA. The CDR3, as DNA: TGTGCCAGCAGCTTAGGGACTAGCGGGACCGGGGAGCTGTTTTTT. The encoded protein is CASSLGTSGTGELFF.

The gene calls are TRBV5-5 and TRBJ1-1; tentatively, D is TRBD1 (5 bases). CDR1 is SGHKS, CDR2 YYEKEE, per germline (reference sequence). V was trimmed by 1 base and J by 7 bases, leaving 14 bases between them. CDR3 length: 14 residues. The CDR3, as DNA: TGTGCCAGCAGCTTGTCAGGGATGAGGGTTGAAGCTTTCTTT. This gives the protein CASSLSGMRVEAFF. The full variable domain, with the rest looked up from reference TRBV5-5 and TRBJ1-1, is DAGVTQSPTHLIKTRGQQVTLRCSPISGHKSVSWYQQVLGQGPQFIFQYYEKEERGRGNFPDRFSARQFPNYSSELNVNALLLGDSALYLCASSLSGMRVEAFFGQGTRLTVV.